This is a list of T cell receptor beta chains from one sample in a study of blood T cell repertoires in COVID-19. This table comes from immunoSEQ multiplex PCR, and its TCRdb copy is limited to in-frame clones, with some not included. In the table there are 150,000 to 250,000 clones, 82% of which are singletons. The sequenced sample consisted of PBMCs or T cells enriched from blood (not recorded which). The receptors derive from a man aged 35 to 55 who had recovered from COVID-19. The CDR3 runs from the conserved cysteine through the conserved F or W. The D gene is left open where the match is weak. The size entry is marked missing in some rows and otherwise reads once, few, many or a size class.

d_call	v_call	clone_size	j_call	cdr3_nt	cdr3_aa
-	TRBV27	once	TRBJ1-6	TGTGCCAGCAGTTTATTCGACAGCGATAATTCACCCCTCCACTTT	CASSLFDSDNSPLHF
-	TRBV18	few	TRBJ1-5	TGTGCCAGCTCACCACCGAACAGCTCGTATGGTCAGCCCCAGCATTTT	CASSPPNSSYGQPQHF
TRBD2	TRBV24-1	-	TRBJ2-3	TGTGCCACCAGTGATTCAGGACCCCACCGACTAGCGGTTAGCACAGATACGCAGTATTTT	CATSDSGPHRLAVSTDTQYF
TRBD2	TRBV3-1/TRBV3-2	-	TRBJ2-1	TGTGCCAGCAGCCAAAGCGGGAGGGCCCTTTATGAGCAGTTCTTC	CASSQSGRALYEQFF
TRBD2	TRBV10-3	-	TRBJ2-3	TGTGCCATCAGTGGGGCCCCGCGGGAGGCCGATACGCAGTATTTT	CAISGAPREADTQYF
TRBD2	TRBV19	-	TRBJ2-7	TGTGCCAGTAGTAACCGCCGGACACAGGGACTAGCTGTCTCCTACGAGCAGTACTTC	CASSNRRTQGLAVSYEQYF
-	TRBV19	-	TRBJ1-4	TGTGCCAGTCGCCCGCTAGAGTCTGGGGCACGGGAAAAACTGTTTTTT	CASRPLESGAREKLFF
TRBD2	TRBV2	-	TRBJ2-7	TGTGCCAGCAGTCAAACTAGCGGGAGCGGCGAGCAGTACTTC	CASSQTSGSGEQYF
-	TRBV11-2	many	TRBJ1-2	TGTGCCAGCAGCTTAGAGTTTGAGGGTCACGGCTACACCTTC	CASSLEFEGHGYTF
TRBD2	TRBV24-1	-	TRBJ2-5	TGTGCCACCAGTGATCCCGGGGGGGCGGGAACTAGAGAGACCCAGTACTTC	CATSDPGGAGTRETQYF
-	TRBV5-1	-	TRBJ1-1	TGCGCCAGCAGCCCACTCCCCCAGGACAGTATGAACACTGAAGCTTTCTTT	CASSPLPQDSMNTEAFF
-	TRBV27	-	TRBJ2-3	TGTGCCAGCAGGAAGGACAGAGGCACAGATACGCAGTATTTT	CASRKDRGTDTQYF
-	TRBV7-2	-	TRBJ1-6	TGTGCCAGCAGCCCCAACGCGGGAAATAATTCACCCCTCCACTTT	CASSPNAGNNSPLHF
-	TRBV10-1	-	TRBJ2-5	TGCGCCAGCAGTGACTGGCTCGCCGGGAAAGAGACCCAGTACTTC	CASSDWLAGKETQYF
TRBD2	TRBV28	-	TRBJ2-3	TGTGCCAGCAGTTACACCGGGACTAGCGGGAGAGTCACAGATACGCAGTATTTT	CASSYTGTSGRVTDTQYF
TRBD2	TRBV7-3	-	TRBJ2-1	TGTGCCAGCAGCTTAACGGCAGCGGGAAGGAATGAGCAGTTCTTC	CASSLTAAGRNEQFF
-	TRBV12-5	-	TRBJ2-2	TGTGCTAGTGGCCCCAATCGGACATCGAACACCGGGGAGCTGTTTTTT	CASGPNRTSNTGELFF
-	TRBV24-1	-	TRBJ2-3	TGTGCCACCAGTGATCCCCGGGGGACCGGGGATACGCAGTATTTT	CATSDPRGTGDTQYF
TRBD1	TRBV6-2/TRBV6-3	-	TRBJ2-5	TGTGCCAGCAGTTCGCCGACAGGGGGCATGGAGACCCAGTACTTC	CASSSPTGGMETQYF
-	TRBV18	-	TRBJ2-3	TGTGCCAGCTCACCGAGTCCCCGCACAGATACGCAGTATTTT	CASSPSPRTDTQYF
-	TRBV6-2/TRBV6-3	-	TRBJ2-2	TGTGCCAGCAGTGTGGTCTCCACTGATTACACCGGGGAGCTGTTTTTT	CASSVVSTDYTGELFF
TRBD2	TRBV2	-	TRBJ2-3	TGTGCCAGACTAGCGGGAAACACAGATACGCAGTATTTT	CARLAGNTDTQYF
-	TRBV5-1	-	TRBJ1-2	TGCGCCAGCAGCTTGGGCAGCGGAGACTATGGCTACACCTTC	CASSLGSGDYGYTF
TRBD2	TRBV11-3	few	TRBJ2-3	TGTGCCAGCAGCGCGTGGGGCGGCGGGAGTCGGACAGATACGCAGTATTTT	CASSAWGGGSRTDTQYF
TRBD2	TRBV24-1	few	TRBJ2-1	TGTGCCACCAGTGATCCCGCTCCTCTAGCGGGGAGAGCCTACAATGAGCAGTTCTTC	CATSDPAPLAGRAYNEQFF
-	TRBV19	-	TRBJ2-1	TGTGCCAGTACCCCCCGGACACAAGTTTACAATGAGCAGTTCTTC	CASTPRTQVYNEQFF
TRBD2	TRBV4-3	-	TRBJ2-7	TGCGCCAGCAGCCAAGATCCGGGGACTAGCGGGATCAGCGAGCAGTACTTC	CASSQDPGTSGISEQYF
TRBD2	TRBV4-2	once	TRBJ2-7	TGTGCCAGCAGCTCAGTAGCGGGGGTCTACGAGCAGTACTTC	CASSSVAGVYEQYF
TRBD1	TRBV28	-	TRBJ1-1	TGTGCCAGCAGTCAGGACAGGGATATGGCTTTCTTT	CASSQDRDMAFF
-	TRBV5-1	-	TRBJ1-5	TGCGCCAGCAAGGAGGGGCCTTATAGCAATCAGCCCCAGCATTTT	CASKEGPYSNQPQHF